Detailed here is one TCR beta chain. V dropped 4 bases and J dropped 2 bases, with 11 bases sitting between them. The CDR3 consists of 15 residues. Germline V lookup: CDR1 SGHAT, CDR2 FQNNGV. TCRdb's copy holds only in-frame clones and misses some; the assay was immunoSEQ multiplex PCR. The data show roughly 250,000 clones, roughly 80% seen once. These data are taken from a study of blood T cell repertoires in COVID-19. Study summary: Sources were T cells, B-cell-depleted T cells, or PBMCs; the material itself was cDNA or gDNA.

The V gene is TRBV11-2, the J gene TRBJ2-2; a weak D match, TRBD1 (5 bases). Sequencing was carried out using peripheral blood. The source is a woman aged 60-75 years with active or convalescent COVID-19. Here the CDR3 reads CASSSGPENTGELFF. Written as DNA, the CDR3 is TGTGCCAGCAGCTCAGGGCCCGAAAACACCGGGGAGCTGTTTTTT.